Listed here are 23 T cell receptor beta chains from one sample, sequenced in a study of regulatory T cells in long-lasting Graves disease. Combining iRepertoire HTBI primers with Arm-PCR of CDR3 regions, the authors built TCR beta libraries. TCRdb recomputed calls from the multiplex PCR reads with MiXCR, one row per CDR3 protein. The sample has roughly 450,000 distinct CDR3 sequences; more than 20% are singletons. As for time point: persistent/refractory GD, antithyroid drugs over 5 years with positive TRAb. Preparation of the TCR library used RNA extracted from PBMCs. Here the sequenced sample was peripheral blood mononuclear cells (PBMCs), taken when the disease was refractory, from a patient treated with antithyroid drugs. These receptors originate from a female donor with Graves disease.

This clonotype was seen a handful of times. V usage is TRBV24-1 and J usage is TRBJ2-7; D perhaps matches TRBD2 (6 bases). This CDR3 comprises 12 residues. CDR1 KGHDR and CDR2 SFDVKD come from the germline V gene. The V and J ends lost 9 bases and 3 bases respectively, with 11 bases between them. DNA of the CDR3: TGTGCCACCGGCGGGACCCACTACGAGCAGTACTTC. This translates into CATGGTHYEQYF.

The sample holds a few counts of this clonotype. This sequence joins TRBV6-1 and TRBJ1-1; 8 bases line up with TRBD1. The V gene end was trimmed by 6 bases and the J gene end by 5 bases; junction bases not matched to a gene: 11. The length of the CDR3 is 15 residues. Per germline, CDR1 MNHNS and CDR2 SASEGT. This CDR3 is CASSTRGRGQTEAFF. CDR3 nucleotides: TGTGCCAGCAGCACAAGGGGCAGGGGGCAGACTGAAGCTTTCTTT.

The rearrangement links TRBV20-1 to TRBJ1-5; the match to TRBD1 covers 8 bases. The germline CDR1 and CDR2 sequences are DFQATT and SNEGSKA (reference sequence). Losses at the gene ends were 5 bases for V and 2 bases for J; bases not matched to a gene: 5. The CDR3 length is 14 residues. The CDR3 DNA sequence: TGCAGTGCTCGGACAGGGTCCCGCAATCAGCCCCAGCATTTT. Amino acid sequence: CSARTGSRNQPQHF.

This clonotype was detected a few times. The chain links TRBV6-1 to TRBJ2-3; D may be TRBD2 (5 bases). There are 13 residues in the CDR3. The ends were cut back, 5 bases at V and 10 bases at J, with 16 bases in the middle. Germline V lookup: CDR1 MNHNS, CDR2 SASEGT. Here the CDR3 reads CASSLEGLGAQYF. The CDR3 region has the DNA TGTGCCAGCAGTCTCGAGGGCCTTGGAGCGCAGTATTTT.

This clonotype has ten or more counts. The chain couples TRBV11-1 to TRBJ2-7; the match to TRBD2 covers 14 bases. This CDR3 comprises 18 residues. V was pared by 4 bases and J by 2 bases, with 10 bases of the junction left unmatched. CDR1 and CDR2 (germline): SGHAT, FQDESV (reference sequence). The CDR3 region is CASSSPTGTSGRAYEQYF. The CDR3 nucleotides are TGTGCCAGCAGCTCCCCAACCGGGACTAGCGGGAGAGCCTACGAGCAGTACTTC.

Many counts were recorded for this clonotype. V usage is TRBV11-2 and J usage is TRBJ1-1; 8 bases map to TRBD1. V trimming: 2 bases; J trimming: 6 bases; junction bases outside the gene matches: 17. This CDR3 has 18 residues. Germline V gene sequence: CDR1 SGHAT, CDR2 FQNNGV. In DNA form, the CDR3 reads TGTGCCAGCAGCTTATTCTCTTTCTTCGGGCAGGGGGCCCCTGAAGCTTTCTTT. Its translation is CASSLFSFFGQGAPEAFF. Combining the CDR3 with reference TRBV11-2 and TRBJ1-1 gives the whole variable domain EAGVAQSPRYKIIEKRQSVAFWCNPISGHATLYWYQQILGQGPKLLIQFQNNGVVDDSQLPKDRFSAERLKGVDSTLKIQPAKLEDSAVYLCASSLFSFFGQGAPEAFFGQGTRLTVV.

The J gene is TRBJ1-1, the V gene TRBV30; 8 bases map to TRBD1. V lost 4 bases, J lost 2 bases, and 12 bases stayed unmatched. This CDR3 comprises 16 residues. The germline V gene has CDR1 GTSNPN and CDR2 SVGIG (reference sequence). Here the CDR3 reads CAWIPRGQLKNTEAFF. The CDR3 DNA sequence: TGTGCCTGGATACCCAGGGGGCAGTTAAAAAACACTGAAGCTTTCTTT.

CDR3 sequence reads: CASRLTGGSEQYF. In nucleotides, the CDR3 is TGTGCCAGTAGGCTGACAGGGGGCTCGGAGCAGTACTTC. The V call is TRBV19, the J call TRBJ2-7, with 10 bases matching TRBD1. Germline CDR1 is LNHDA and CDR2 is SQIVND (reference sequence). The CDR3 is 13 residues long. The V segment lost 6 bases and the J segment 7 bases; nucleotides outside the gene matches: 6.

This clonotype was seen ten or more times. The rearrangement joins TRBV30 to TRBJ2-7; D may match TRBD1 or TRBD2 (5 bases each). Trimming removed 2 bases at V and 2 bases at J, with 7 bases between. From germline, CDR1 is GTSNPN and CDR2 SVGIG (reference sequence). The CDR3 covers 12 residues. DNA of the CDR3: TGTGCCTGGAGTAGGGGACCCTACGAGCAGTACTTC. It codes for CAWSRGPYEQYF.

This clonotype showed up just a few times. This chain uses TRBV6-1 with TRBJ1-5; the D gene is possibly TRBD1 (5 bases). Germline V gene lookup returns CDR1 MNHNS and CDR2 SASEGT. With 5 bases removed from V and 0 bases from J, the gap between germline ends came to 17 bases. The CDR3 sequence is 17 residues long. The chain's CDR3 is CASSHGGTAYSNQPQHF. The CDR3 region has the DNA TGTGCCAGCAGTCACGGTGGGACGGCTTATAGCAATCAGCCCCAGCATTTT.

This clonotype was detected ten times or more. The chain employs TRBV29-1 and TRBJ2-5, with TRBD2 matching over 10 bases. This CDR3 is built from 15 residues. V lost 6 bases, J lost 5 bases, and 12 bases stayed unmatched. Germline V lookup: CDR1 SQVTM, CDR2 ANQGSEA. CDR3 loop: CSVLLGLALLETQYF. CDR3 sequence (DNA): TGCAGCGTCCTACTGGGACTAGCGTTATTGGAGACCCAGTACTTC.

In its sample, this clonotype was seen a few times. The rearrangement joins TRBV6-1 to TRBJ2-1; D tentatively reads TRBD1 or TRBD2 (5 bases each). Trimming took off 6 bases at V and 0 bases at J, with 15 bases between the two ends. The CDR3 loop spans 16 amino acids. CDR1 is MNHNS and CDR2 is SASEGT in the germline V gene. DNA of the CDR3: TGTGCCAGCAGCGAGGGGCCAGACCGCTCCTACAATGAGCAGTTCTTC. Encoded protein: CASSEGPDRSYNEQFF.

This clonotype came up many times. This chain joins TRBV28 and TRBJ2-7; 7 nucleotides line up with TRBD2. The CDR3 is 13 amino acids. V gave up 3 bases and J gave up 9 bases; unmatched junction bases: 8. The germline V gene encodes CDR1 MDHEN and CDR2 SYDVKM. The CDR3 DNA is TGTGCCAGCAGTTTTCGGACTAGTCACGGGCAGTACTTC. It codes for CASSFRTSHGQYF.

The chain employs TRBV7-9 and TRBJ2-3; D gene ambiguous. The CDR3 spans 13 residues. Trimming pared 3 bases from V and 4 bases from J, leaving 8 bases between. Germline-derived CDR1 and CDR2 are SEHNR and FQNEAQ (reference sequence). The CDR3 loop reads CASSLGYADTQYF. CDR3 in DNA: TGTGCCAGCAGCTTGGGATACGCAGATACGCAGTATTTT.

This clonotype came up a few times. The CDR3 loop reads CATSRDPQSRQLFF. The CDR3 DNA follows: TGTGCCACCAGCAGAGACCCTCAGAGTCGGCAGCTGTTTTTT. This sequence joins TRBV15 and TRBJ2-2, with unresolved D. CDR1 and CDR2 from the germline V gene are LNHNV and YYDKDF (reference sequence). The V gene lost 0 bases and the J gene lost 12 bases, with 14 bases spanning the gap. This CDR3 comprises 14 residues.

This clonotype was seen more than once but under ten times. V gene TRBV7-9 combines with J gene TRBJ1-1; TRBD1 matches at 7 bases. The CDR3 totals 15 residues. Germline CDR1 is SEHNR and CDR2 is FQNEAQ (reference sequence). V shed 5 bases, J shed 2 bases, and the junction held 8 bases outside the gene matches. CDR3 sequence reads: CASSLLRTGNTEAFF. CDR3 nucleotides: TGTGCCAGCAGCCTCCTCCGGACAGGAAACACTGAAGCTTTCTTT.

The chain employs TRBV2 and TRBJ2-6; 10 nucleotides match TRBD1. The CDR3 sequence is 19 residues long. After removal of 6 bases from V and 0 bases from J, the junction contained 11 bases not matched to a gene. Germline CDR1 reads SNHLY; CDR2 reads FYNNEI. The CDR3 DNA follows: TGTGCCAGCAGAGCGAGGACAGGGGGAATATTCTCTGGGGCCAACGTCCTGACTTTC. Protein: CASRARTGGIFSGANVLTF. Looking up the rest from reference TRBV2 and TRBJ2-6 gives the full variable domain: EPEVTQTPSHQVTQMGQEVILRCVPISNHLYFYWYRQILGQKVEFLVSFYNNEISEKSEIFDDQFSVERPDGSNFTLKIRSTKLEDSAMYFCASRARTGGIFSGANVLTFGAGSRLTVL.

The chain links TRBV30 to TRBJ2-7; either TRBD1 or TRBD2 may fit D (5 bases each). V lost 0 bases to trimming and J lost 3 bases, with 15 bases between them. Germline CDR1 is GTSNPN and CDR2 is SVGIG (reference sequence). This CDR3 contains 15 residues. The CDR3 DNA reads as TGTGCCTGGAGTGTACTAGGACAAGGACTCTACGAGCAGTACTTC. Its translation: CAWSVLGQGLYEQYF.

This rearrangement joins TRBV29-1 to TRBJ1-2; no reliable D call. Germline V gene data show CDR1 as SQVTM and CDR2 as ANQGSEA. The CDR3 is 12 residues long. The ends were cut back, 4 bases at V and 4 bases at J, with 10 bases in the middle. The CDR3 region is CSVGDEGYGYTF. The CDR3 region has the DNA TGCAGCGTTGGTGATGAGGGCTATGGCTACACCTTC.

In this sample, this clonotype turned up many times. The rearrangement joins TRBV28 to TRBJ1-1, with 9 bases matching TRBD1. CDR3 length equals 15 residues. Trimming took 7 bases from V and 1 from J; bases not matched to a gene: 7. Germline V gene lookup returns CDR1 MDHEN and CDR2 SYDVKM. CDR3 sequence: CASTIQGAPNTEAFF. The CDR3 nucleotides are TGTGCCAGCACTATACAGGGGGCCCCGAACACTGAAGCTTTCTTT.

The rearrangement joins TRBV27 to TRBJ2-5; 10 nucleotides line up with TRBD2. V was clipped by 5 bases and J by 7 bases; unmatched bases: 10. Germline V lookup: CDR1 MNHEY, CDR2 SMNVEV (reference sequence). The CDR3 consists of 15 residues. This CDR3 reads CASSLAGEGFWTQYF. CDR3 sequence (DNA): TGTGCCAGCAGTCTAGCGGGAGAGGGCTTTTGGACCCAGTACTTC.

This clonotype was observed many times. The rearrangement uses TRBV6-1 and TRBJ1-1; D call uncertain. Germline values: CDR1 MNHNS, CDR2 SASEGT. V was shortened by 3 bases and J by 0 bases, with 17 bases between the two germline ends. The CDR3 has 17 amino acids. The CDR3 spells CASSDYLRSSLNTEAFF. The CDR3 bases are TGTGCCAGCAGTGACTACCTTCGGAGCTCGTTGAACACTGAAGCTTTCTTT.

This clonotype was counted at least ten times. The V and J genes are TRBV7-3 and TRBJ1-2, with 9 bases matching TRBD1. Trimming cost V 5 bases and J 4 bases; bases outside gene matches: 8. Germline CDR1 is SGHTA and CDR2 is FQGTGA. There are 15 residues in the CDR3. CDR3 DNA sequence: TGTGCCAGCAGCGTACAGGGGGCGCCTAGCTATGGCTACACCTTC. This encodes CASSVQGAPSYGYTF.